This T cell receptor beta chain appears in the sequencing data of a study of OX40 agonist ivuxolimab in advanced cancers. At the level of the study: At doses from 0.01 to 10 mg/kg, patients were given intravenous ivuxolimab every 2 weeks.

CDR3 length: 13 residues. The V gene end was trimmed by 5 bases and the J gene end by 7 bases; junction bases not matched to a gene: 9. Germline V gene lookup returns CDR1 SQVTM and CDR2 ANQGSEA. Produced via immunoSEQ multiplex PCR; TCRdb's table is partial and in-frame only. The data contain around 100,000 clones, around 93% of them seen just once; the ten biggest clones take up approximately 0.58%. In the case of this clone: Its antigen is unidentified.

Study results and limitations: By week 6 at 0.1 to 3.0 mg/kg, blood CD4+ and CD8+ T cells had expanded clonally. The study found that CD8+ T cells averaged more expanded clones than CD4+. Specificity for antigen went undetermined in the expanded peripheral T cells.

The chain is built from TRBV29-1 and TRBJ2-3; 7 bases agree with TRBD2. The sample here was CD4+ or CD8+ T cells sorted from blood, taken in a trial of the OX40 agonist ivuxolimab. This clonotype originated in an adult with an advanced solid tumor such as melanoma, head and neck, liver or kidney cancer. The CDR3 region is CSVTPAGYYTQYF. CDR3 bases: TGCAGCGTTACGCCAGCGGGATATTATACGCAGTATTTT.